These T cell receptor beta chains were read from a single sample in a study of T cell changes during pregnancy in multiple sclerosis. Measured with immunoSEQ multiplex PCR; TCRdb has only the in-frame clones, and not every one. The repertoire holds 70,000 to 95,000 clones, with about 88% as singletons. Material: peripheral blood, obtained before pregnancy. The receptors derive from a female donor with multiple sclerosis, enrolled in a pregnancy study. CDR3s include the opening cysteine and the closing phenylalanine or tryptophan. D genes are given only for firm matches. Not all rows give a size; the values are once, few, many and, for expanded clones, a class.

clone_size d_call j_call v_call cdr3_aa cdr3_nt
once TRBD1 TRBJ2-1 TRBV4-1 CASSPRDRAVTAEQFF TGCGCCAGCAGCCCCCGGGACAGGGCGGTCACTGCTGAGCAGTTCTTC
. TRBD1 TRBJ1-2 TRBV7-9 CASGSSSGRGLGGYTF TGTGCCAGCGGTTCTTCTTCGGGCAGGGGGCTAGGAGGCTACACCTTC
. TRBD2 TRBJ2-5 TRBV5-1 CASSLAPSGGEETQYF TGCGCCAGCAGCTTGGCGCCTAGCGGGGGGGAAGAGACCCAGTACTTC
. . TRBJ1-1 TRBV5-1 CASSFDSSTEAFF TGCGCCAGCAGCTTCGACAGCTCCACTGAAGCTTTCTTT
. TRBD1 TRBJ2-3 TRBV12-5 CASGLVTGTGADTQYF TGTGCTAGTGGTTTGGTAACAGGGACAGGGGCAGATACGCAGTATTTT
once . TRBJ1-2 TRBV19 CASTAGPGYTF TGTGCCAGTACTGCGGGGCCCGGCTACACCTTC
. . TRBJ2-7 TRBV7-9 CASSLRPGRGYEQYF TGTGCCAGCAGCCTCCGGCCGGGTCGGGGATACGAGCAGTACTTC
few . TRBJ2-4 TRBV7-2 CASSPLQGNIQYF TGTGCCAGCAGCCCCCTTCAGGGGAACATTCAGTACTTC
once TRBD1 TRBJ2-7 TRBV6-4 CASSVRQGSEQYF TGTGCCAGCAGTGTACGACAGGGATCCGAGCAGTACTTC
. TRBD2 TRBJ2-1 TRBV9 CASSAGAGGPHEQFF TGTGCCAGCAGCGCAGGGGCGGGGGGGCCTCATGAGCAGTTCTTC
few . TRBJ1-2 TRBV6-5 CASVSQSYGYTF TGTGCCAGCGTTTCACAGTCCTATGGCTACACCTTC
. TRBD1 TRBJ2-7 TRBV6-5 CASSSGQGLYEQYF TGTGCCAGCAGTTCGGGACAGGGCCTATACGAGCAGTACTTC
. . TRBJ2-7 TRBV7-2 CASSFGQRSEQYF TGTGCCAGCAGCTTCGGACAGCGATCGGAGCAGTACTTC
. TRBD2 TRBJ2-1 TRBV2 CASSIAGGREQFF TGTGCCAGCAGTATAGCGGGGGGGCGGGAGCAGTTCTTC
. . TRBJ1-1 TRBV7-8 CASSLAYLGLIGNTEAFF TGTGCCAGCAGCTTAGCGTATTTGGGGCTTATCGGGAACACTGAAGCTTTCTTT